This TCR beta chain is drawn from a study of cytomegalovirus exposure and HLA in healthy donors. In the PCR, 60 Vbeta and 13 Jbeta primers were used. Sequenced by immunoSEQ multiplex PCR; TCRdb stores in-frame clones only, minus some. The table has more than 100,000 clones, around 85% seen once. Study outcomes and limitations: With high specificity and sensitivity, the classifier reportedly diagnosed cytomegalovirus status. In an earlier analysis, productive rearrangement rates for most beta V segments clustered near 87% or 30%.

In the case of this clone: Its matching antigen is unknown.

Sequences were obtained from PBMCs. This receptor was identified in a man younger than 40 in good health and CMV-seronegative.

The CDR3 protein is CASSLGRATDTQYF. The CDR3 nucleotides are TGTGCCAGCAGTTTAGGGCGGGCCACAGATACGCAGTATTTT. V gene TRBV27 combines with J gene TRBJ2-3; the D gene is possibly TRBD2 (5 bases). In germline, CDR1 is MNHEY, CDR2 SMNVEV (reference sequence). The V end was cut by 2 bases, the J end by 2 bases, with 8 bases between. This CDR3 spans 14 amino acids.